Here is one TCR beta chain with its context. This CDR3 is built from 18 residues. Germline lookup yields CDR1 SEHNR and CDR2 FQNEAQ (reference sequence). Trimming took 4 bases from V and 0 from J, leaving 21 bases between them. This specimen comes from a study of blood T cell repertoires in COVID-19. The overall study: From the United States, Italy and Spain came samples of acute and convalescent COVID-19. Nucleic acid was either cDNA or gDNA, and it came from T cells, B-cell-depleted T cells, or PBMCs.

In the study's own analysis: Quantification of nucleated cells was approximated via reference gene primer amplification. Some clones are missing from TCRdb's copy, which holds only in-frame ones; the method was immunoSEQ multiplex PCR. That table is the source of V, J and clone size, and D and trimming were worked out from the DNA. The sample lists fewer than 250,000 clones, around 83% seen once, with under 3% in the top ten. V usage is TRBV7-9 and J usage is TRBJ1-2; the D gene is possibly TRBD1 (6 bases). The specimen sequenced was peripheral blood. This TCR was recovered from a man in his forties or fifties with active or convalescent COVID-19. The CDR3 reads CASSSTPNGQKTNYGYTF. In DNA form, the CDR3 reads TGTGCCAGCAGCTCAACGCCTAACGGACAGAAAACTAACTATGGCTACACCTTC.